The next 19 T cell receptor beta chains were all read from a single sample in a study of OX40 agonist ivuxolimab in advanced cancers. The protocol used for the library was the immunoSEQ multiplex PCR assay. The source is immuneACCESS, and TCRdb retained only in-frame sequences with V and J called. Part of the clones is not carried over; for the studies checked, unresolved V genes explain less than half of this, and the remainder is unexplained. The sample data list around 77,000 clones, and 85% to 90% of these were observed just once. The ten most abundant clones make up 0.94% of the sample. The sequences come from CD4+ or CD8+ T cells sorted from blood, collected in a trial of the OX40 agonist ivuxolimab. These receptors all come from an adult with an advanced solid tumor such as melanoma, head and neck, liver or kidney cancer.

J is TRBJ2-1 and V is TRBV18; 7 bases align to TRBD1. Germline V lookup: CDR1 KGHSH, CDR2 LQKENI. This CDR3 comprises 14 residues. Germline trimming cut 3 bases from V and 4 bases from J; bases unmatched to any gene: 3. CDR3 protein: CASSPLGQYNEQFF. For the CDR3, the DNA is TGTGCCAGCTCACCCCTGGGACAGTACAATGAGCAGTTCTTC.

V usage is TRBV2 and J usage is TRBJ2-1; 7 bases are shared with TRBD1. The CDR3 extends over 15 amino acids. Germline-derived CDR1 and CDR2 are SNHLY and FYNNEI. Trimming removed 2 bases from V and 1 base from J; junction bases left unmatched: 2. CDR3 sequence reads: CASSEQQGSYNEQFF. In DNA form, the CDR3 reads TGTGCCAGCAGTGAACAACAGGGGTCCTACAATGAGCAGTTCTTC.

About this clone itself: Distinct nucleotide sequences in the sample also encode this CDR3. The rearrangement joins TRBV6-5 to TRBJ1-6; D unclear. Germline loops: CDR1 MNHEY, CDR2 SVGAGI. This CDR3 region has 14 residues. Trimming stripped 2 bases from V and 6 bases from J, with 8 bases between. DNA of the CDR3: TGTGCCAGCAGTTACGGCTTGGGTAATTCACCCCTCCACTTT. Encoded protein: CASSYGLGNSPLHF.

The CDR3 is CASSDRGKETQYF. The DNA of the CDR3 is TGTGCCAGCAGCGACCGCGGCAAAGAGACCCAGTACTTC. The V call is TRBV5-4, the J call TRBJ2-5; D unresolved. The germline V and J ends were trimmed by 4 bases and 3 bases, with 10 bases remaining between them. The length of the CDR3 is 13 residues. Germline assignment: CDR1 SGHNT and CDR2 YYREEE (reference sequence).

This clone occurred once. The rearrangement uses TRBV27 and TRBJ1-1; perhaps TRBD1 as D (5 bases). CDR1 and CDR2 (germline): MNHEY, SMNVEV (reference sequence). CDR3 length: 19 amino acids. Trimming removed 6 bases from V and 0 bases from J, with 26 bases in between. The CDR3 loop is CASSSLIRDGSFMNTEAFF. CDR3 bases: TGTGCCAGCAGCTCCCTTATCCGGGACGGAAGTTTTATGAACACTGAAGCTTTCTTT.

The V gene is TRBV19, the J gene TRBJ2-2; TRBD1 matches 7 bases. Germline CDR1 reads LNHDA; CDR2 reads SQIVND (reference sequence). V lost 6 bases to trimming and J lost 5 bases; unmatched junction nucleotides: 3. The CDR3 spans 13 residues. The CDR3 region has the DNA TGTGCCAGTAGGACGGGACAGACCGGGGAGCTGTTTTTT. Translation: CASRTGQTGELFF.

The V gene is TRBV29-1, the J gene TRBJ2-3; unclear D gene. Germline loops: CDR1 SQVTM, CDR2 ANQGSEA. The CDR3 has 13 amino acids. V was pared by 1 base and J by 2 bases, with 7 bases between. CDR3 in amino acids: CSVEARNTDTQYF. The CDR3 DNA reads as TGCAGCGTTGAAGCCAGAAACACAGATACGCAGTATTTT.

This clone was recorded only once. The CDR3 here is CASSLRSGTQNTEAFF. CDR3 bases: TGCGCCAGCAGCTTGAGGTCGGGGACACAGAACACTGAAGCTTTCTTT. J is TRBJ1-1 and V is TRBV5-1, with D possibly matching TRBD1 (6 bases). Between the trimmed V and J ends, which lost 1 base and 1 base, there was a span of 14 bases. Germline CDR1 and CDR2: SGHRS and YFSETQ. CDR3 length: 16 residues.

This clone showed up just once. The chain recombines TRBV7-3 with TRBJ2-3; TRBD2 aligns across 9 bases. The germline V gene has CDR1 SGHTA and CDR2 FQGTGA. V shed 2 bases, J shed 5 bases, and the junction held 11 bases outside the gene matches. This CDR3 is 17 amino acids long. CDR3 sequence reads: CASSLFSSGSVGDTQYF. The DNA of the CDR3 is TGTGCCAGCAGCTTATTTAGTAGCGGGAGTGTAGGAGATACGCAGTATTTT.

The V call is TRBV5-1, the J call TRBJ1-2, with D perhaps matching TRBD1 (5 bases). The CDR3 runs 15 residues. Trimming stripped 4 bases from V and 5 bases from J, with 18 bases between. CDR1 and CDR2 from the germline V gene are SGHRS and YFSETQ. CDR3 bases: TGCGCCAGCAGCCCAGATCCCTGGGGGGGATATGGCTACACCTTC. Protein: CASSPDPWGGYGYTF. The whole variable domain, filled in from reference TRBV5-1 and TRBJ1-2, reads KAGVTQTPRYLIKTRGQQVTLSCSPISGHRSVSWYQQTPGQGLQFLFEYFSETQRNKGNFPGRFSGRQFSNSRSEMNVSTLELGDSALYLCASSPDPWGGYGYTFGSGTRLTVV.

The chain is built from TRBV7-8 and TRBJ1-4, with TRBD1 matching 12 bases. The junction had 4 bases not matched to a gene; V was cut back by 4 bases and J by 7 bases. This CDR3 spans 15 amino acids. Looked up from germline, CDR1 is SGHVS and CDR2 is FQNEAQ. Here the CDR3 DNA reads TGTGCCAGCAGCTGGGGGACAGGGGGCGGTGAAAAACTGTTTTTT. It translates to CASSWGTGGGEKLFF.

The chain is built from TRBV7-8 and TRBJ2-7; D assignment may be TRBD1 or TRBD2 (6 bases each). The CDR3 covers 13 residues. Trimming shortened V by 7 bases and J by 3 bases, and 13 bases separated the two germline ends. Per germline, CDR1 SGHVS and CDR2 FQNEAQ. The CDR3: CASKLQGGYEQYF. The CDR3 region has the DNA TGTGCCAGCAAGTTACAGGGAGGCTACGAGCAGTACTTC.

The CDR3 sequence is CASGLPWASGSGYEQYF. The CDR3 DNA is TGTGCTAGTGGTCTCCCCTGGGCTAGCGGGAGTGGGTACGAGCAGTACTTC. The V call is TRBV12-5, the J call TRBJ2-7, with 10 bases fitting TRBD2. The V gene's germline CDR1 is LGHNT and CDR2 FRNRAP. This CDR3 comprises 17 residues. Losses at the gene ends were 5 bases for V and 4 bases for J; bases not matched to a gene: 14.

This clone showed up just a few times. The V gene is TRBV11-2, the J gene TRBJ2-7; TRBD1 might be the D (7 bases). CDR1 is SGHAT and CDR2 is FQNNGV in the germline V gene. The CDR3 has 15 amino acids. V was cut by 2 bases and J by 3 bases, with 14 bases left in between. The DNA of the CDR3 is TGTGCCAGCAGCTTATCGCAGGGGGGTCTCTACGAGCAGTACTTC. Residues: CASSLSQGGLYEQYF.

This chain joins TRBV5-8 and TRBJ1-2; a weak D match, TRBD1 (6 bases). The CDR3 loop spans 15 amino acids. Germline-derived CDR1 and CDR2 are SGHTS and YDEGEE. V dropped 4 bases and J dropped 6 bases, with 19 bases sitting between them. The CDR3 region has the DNA TGTGCCAGCAGCCCGTTTGCTTGGGGGCGGGATGGCTACACCTTC. Translation: CASSPFAWGRDGYTF.

This clone was picked up a small number of times. V usage is TRBV6-1 and J usage is TRBJ1-6; no firm D call. The length of the CDR3 is 13 residues. V lost 2 bases, J lost 7 bases, and 6 bases lay in between. Per the germline V gene, CDR1 is MNHNS and CDR2 is SASEGT. CDR3 nucleotide sequence: TGTGCCAGCAGTGAAAGGATGAATTCACCCCTCCACTTT. Encoded protein: CASSERMNSPLHF.

The chain joins TRBV6-5 to TRBJ2-5; 8 bases agree with TRBD1. Germline V gene lookup returns CDR1 MNHEY and CDR2 SVGAGI. The CDR3 runs to 14 residues. With 5 bases clipped from V and 5 bases from J, the junction kept 7 bases outside the gene matches. CDR3 amino acids: CASSRTGFQETQYF. CDR3 nucleotides: TGTGCCAGCAGTCGGACAGGGTTCCAGGAGACCCAGTACTTC.

The CDR3 here is CASSNSALFPLHF. CDR3 bases: TGTGCCAGTAGTAACAGCGCGCTTTTTCCCCTCCACTTT. The chain combines TRBV19 with TRBJ1-6; D is unresolved. This CDR3 is built from 13 residues. V was trimmed by 4 bases and J by 13 bases, leaving 14 bases between them. CDR1 is LNHDA and CDR2 is SQIVND in the germline V gene (reference sequence).

The chain employs TRBV5-1 and TRBJ2-2; D perhaps matches TRBD2 (6 bases). The germline V and J ends were trimmed by 0 bases and 5 bases, with 14 bases remaining between them. The CDR3 has 16 amino acids. The V gene's germline CDR1 is SGHRS and CDR2 YFSETQ. The CDR3 reads CASSLVIAAGTGELFF. Here the CDR3 DNA reads TGCGCCAGCAGCTTGGTAATAGCGGCGGGGACCGGGGAGCTGTTTTTT.